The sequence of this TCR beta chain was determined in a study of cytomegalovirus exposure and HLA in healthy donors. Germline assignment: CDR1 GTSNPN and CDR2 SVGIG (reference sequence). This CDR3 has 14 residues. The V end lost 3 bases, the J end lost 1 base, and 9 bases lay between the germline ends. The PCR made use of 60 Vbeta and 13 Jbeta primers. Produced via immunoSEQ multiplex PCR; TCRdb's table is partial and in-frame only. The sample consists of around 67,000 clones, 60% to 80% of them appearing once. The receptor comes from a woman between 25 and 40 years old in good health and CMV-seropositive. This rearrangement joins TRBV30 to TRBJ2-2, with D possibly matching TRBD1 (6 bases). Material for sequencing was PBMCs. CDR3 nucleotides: TGTGCCTGGAGAAGGGGGAGGAACACCGGGGAGCTGTTTTTT. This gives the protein CAWRRGRNTGELFF.